Detailed here is one TCR beta chain. What it recognizes is unknown. These data belong to a study of regulatory dendritic cells for organ transplantation. Across the study: Regulatory dendritic cells were monocyte-derived, receiving vitamin D3 on days 0 and 4 and IL-10 on day 4.

Broader study findings: Mature dendritic cells appeared to drive more memory CD8+ clonal expansion than regulatory ones. Memory T cells were less diverse than naive, with memory CD8+ most oligoclonal.

Allogeneic regulatory or mature dendritic cells were co-cultured for 5 days with CFSE-labeled sorted T cells at 1:10. Memory T cells were CD45RO+, naive were CD45RA+, sorted by FACS. The CDR3 covers 14 residues. Germline CDR1 and CDR2: SGHTA and FQGNSA. The germline V and J ends were trimmed by 1 base and 7 bases, with 13 bases remaining between them. Sequencing was performed with immunoSEQ multiplex PCR; in TCRdb, only in-frame clones are kept and a portion is missing. The data show about 11,000 clones, roughly 82% seen once. Sequencing input: memory CD4+ T cells from blood cultured with regulatory dendritic cells. Subset given: CD45RO+ memory T cells. This TCR was recovered from a human donor in good health. The chain recombines TRBV7-2 with TRBJ1-1, with D tentatively TRBD1 (6 bases). The CDR3 region has the DNA TGTGCCAGCAGCTTAGAGAGGGGACACCTTGAAGCTTTCTTT. Amino acid sequence: CASSLERGHLEAFF.